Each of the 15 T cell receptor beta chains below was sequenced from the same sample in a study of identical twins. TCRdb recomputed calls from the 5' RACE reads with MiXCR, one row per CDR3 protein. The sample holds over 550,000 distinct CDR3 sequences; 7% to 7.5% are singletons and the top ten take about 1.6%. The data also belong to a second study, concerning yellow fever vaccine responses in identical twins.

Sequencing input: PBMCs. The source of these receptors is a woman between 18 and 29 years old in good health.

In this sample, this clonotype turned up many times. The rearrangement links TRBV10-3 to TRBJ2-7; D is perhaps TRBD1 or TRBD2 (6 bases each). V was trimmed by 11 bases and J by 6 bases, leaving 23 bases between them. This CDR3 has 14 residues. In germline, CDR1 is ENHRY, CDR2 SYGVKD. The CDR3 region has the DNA TGTGCCTCCAACAGCGGGCAGGGGAATTCCGAGCAGTACTTC. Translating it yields CASNSGQGNSEQYF.

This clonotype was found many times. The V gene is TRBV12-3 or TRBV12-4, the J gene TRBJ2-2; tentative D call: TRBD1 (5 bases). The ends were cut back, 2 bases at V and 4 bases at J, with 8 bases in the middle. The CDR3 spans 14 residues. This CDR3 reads CASSLRQSTGELFF. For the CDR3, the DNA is TGTGCCAGCAGTTTACGACAGTCCACCGGGGAGCTGTTTTTT.

This CDR3 is CASTKIPPRLVVAFGEQFF. The CDR3, as DNA: TGTGCCAGCACCAAAATTCCCCCTCGACTAGTCGTGGCATTTGGTGAGCAGTTCTTC. This chain uses TRBV6-2 or TRBV6-3 with TRBJ2-1, with D possibly matching TRBD2 (6 bases). This CDR3 is 19 amino acids long. V lost 7 bases to trimming and J lost 9 bases, with 34 bases between them. The germline gives CDR1 MNHEY, CDR2 SVGEGT.

The CDR3 DNA reads TGTGCCAGCCACATAATCTCTGGAAACACCATATATTTT. This encodes CASHIISGNTIYF. The V gene is TRBV3-1, the J gene TRBJ1-3; D ambiguous. The CDR3 has 13 amino acids. Germline V CDR1 and CDR2: LGHDT, YNNKEL (reference sequence). Between the trimmed V and J ends, which lost 8 bases and 0 bases, there was a span of 8 bases.

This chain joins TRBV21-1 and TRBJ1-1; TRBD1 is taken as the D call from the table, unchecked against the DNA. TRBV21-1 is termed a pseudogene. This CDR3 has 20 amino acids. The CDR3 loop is CASSKKDQGQALGMNTEAFF. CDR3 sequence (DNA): TGTGCCAGCAGCAAAAAGGACCAAGGACAGGCCTTAGGGATGAACACTGAAGCTTTCTTT.

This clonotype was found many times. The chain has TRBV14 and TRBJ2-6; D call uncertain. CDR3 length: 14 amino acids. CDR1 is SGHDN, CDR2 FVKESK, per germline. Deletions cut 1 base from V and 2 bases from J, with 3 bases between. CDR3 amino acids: CASSQVAGANVLTF. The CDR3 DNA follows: TGTGCCAGCAGCCAAGTAGCTGGGGCCAACGTCCTGACTTTC.

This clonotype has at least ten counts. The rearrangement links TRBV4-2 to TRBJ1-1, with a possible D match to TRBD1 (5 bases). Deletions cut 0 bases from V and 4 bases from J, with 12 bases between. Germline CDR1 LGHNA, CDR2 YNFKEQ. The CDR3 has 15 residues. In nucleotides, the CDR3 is TGTGCCAGCAGCCAAGATTTTCAGGGAGGCACTGAAGCTTTCTTT. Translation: CASSQDFQGGTEAFF.

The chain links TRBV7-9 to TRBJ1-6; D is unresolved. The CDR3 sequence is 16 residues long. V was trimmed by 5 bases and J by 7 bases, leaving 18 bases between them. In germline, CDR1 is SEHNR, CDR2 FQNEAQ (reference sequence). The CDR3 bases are TGTGCCAGCAGCCCTGATCGAGGGCGAGGGAATTCACCCCTCCACTTT. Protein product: CASSPDRGRGNSPLHF.

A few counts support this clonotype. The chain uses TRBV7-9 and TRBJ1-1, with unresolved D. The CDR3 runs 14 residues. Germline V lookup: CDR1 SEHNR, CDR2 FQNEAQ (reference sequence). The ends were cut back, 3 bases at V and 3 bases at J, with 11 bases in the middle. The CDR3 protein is CASSFRVLDTEAFF. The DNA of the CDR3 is TGTGCCAGCAGCTTCCGGGTACTGGACACTGAAGCTTTCTTT.

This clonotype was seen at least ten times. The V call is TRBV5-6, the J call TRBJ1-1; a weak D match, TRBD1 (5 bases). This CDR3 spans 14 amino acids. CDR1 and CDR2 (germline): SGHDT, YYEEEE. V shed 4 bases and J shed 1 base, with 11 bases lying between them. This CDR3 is CASSQTQGNTEAFF. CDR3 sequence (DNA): TGTGCCAGCAGCCAGACTCAGGGGAACACTGAAGCTTTCTTT.

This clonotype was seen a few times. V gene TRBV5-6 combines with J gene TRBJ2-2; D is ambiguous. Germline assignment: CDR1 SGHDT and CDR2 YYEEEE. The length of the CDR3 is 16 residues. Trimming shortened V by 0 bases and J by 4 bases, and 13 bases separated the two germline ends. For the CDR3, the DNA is TGTGCCAGCAGCTTGGGTTTGGTCTCTAGCACCGGGGAGCTGTTTTTT. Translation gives CASSLGLVSSTGELFF.

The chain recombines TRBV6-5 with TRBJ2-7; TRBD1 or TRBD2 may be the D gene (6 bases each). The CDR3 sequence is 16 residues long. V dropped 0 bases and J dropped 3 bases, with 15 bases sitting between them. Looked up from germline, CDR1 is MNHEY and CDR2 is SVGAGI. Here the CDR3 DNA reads TGTGCCAGCAGTTACTCTCGGCGAGGGGGAGGCTACGAGCAGTACTTC. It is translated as CASSYSRRGGGYEQYF.

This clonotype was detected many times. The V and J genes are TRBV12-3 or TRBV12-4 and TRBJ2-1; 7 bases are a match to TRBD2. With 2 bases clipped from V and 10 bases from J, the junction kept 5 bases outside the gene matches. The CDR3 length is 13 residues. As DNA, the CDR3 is TGTGCCAGCAGTTTATCCCCACTAGCGGAGCAGTTCTTC. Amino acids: CASSLSPLAEQFF.

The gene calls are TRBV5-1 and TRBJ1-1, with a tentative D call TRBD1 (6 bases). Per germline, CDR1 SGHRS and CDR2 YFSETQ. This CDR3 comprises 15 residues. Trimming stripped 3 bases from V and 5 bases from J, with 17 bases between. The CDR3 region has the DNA TGCGCCAGCAGCTCTCCAGGGGCCCAAGGAACTGAAGCTTTCTTT. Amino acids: CASSSPGAQGTEAFF.

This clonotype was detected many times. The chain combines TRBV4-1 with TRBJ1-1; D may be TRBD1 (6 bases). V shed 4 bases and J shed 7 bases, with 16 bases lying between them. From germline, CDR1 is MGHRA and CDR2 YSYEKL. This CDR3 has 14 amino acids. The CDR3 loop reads CASSRVGQPIEAFF. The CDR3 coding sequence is TGCGCCAGCAGCCGCGTAGGACAGCCTATTGAAGCTTTCTTT.